This note documents a single TCR beta chain sequence. What it recognizes is unknown. The data originate from a study of OX40 agonist ivuxolimab in advanced cancers. In the study overall: In this cohort, patients received ivuxolimab, an agonistic anti-OX40 (CD134) antibody. Patients receiving dose escalation had hepatocellular carcinoma, melanoma, renal cell or head and neck cancer. Broader study findings: Clonal expansion among partial responders at 0.1-3.0 mg/kg ranked near the lowest. CD8+ T cells (on average) carried more expanded clones than CD4+ T cells.

The repertoire was sequenced with immunoSEQ multiplex PCR; TCRdb's copy has only in-frame clones and lacks some. The sample holds some 86,000 clones, about 95% seen once. Trimming shortened V by 1 base and J by 3 bases, and 1 base separated the two germline ends. Germline V gene lookup returns CDR1 SNHLY and CDR2 FYNNEI. This CDR3 contains 12 residues. This receptor was identified in an adult with an advanced solid tumor such as melanoma, head and neck, liver or kidney cancer. This chain links TRBV2 with TRBJ2-1, with unresolved D. The sample was CD4+ or CD8+ T cells sorted from blood, taken in a trial of the OX40 agonist ivuxolimab. CDR3 in DNA: TGTGCCAGCAGTGAAGACTACAATGAGCAGTTCTTC. Encoded protein: CASSEDYNEQFF.